The count of the clone carrying this T cell receptor beta chain is one. The antigen is not known. This CDR3 contains 15 residues. Germline V gene lookup returns CDR1 MDHEN and CDR2 SYDVKM. V lost 5 bases, J lost 2 bases, and 7 bases stayed unmatched. This record belongs to a study of STAT5B mutations in CD4+ large granular lymphocyte leukemia. Study observations and caveats: Compared with healthy controls (2/35), patient top clones favored TRBV06 (8/27). Without putative leukemic clones, patient CD4-sorted repertoires remained more clonal than healthy CD4+ repertoires. No patients shared main leukemic clonotypes, though roughly 27% appeared at low frequency elsewhere.

In the authors' methods: A productive frequency of 2.59 x 10-5 was the lowest detectable. Here immunoSEQ multiplex PCR was the method, and the copy in TCRdb shows in-frame clones only, minus some. From that table come the V and J calls and clone size; the DNA was used to work out D and trimming. The table includes about 33,000 clones, roughly 76% detected once. The J gene is TRBJ2-7, the V gene TRBV28, with 9 bases lining up with TRBD1. The receptor's source is a human donor in good health. What was sequenced was CD4+ T cells from blood buffy coats. The CDR3 DNA follows: TGTGCCAGCAGTAGGTCCGGGACAGGGACCTACGAGCAGTACTTC. This sequence encodes CASSRSGTGTYEQYF.